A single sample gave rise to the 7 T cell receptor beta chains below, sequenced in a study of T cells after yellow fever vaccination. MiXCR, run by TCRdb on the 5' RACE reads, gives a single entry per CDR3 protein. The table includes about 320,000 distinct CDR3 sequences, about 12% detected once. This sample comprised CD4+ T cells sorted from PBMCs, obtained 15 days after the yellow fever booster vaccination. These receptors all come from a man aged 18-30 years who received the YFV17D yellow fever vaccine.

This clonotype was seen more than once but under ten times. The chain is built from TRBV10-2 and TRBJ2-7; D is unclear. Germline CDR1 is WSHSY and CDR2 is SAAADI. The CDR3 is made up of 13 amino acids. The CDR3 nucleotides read TGCGCTACCGCGCCGACGGGTTTTGGCGAGCAGTACGTC. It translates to CATAPTGFGEQYV.

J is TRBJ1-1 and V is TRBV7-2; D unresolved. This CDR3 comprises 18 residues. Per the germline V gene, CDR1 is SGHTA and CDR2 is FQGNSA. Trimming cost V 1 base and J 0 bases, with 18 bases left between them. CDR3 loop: CASSLVGQAVLMNTEAFF. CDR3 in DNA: TGTGCCAGCAGCTTAGTCGGGCAGGCGGTTCTTATGAACACTGAAGCTTTCTTT.

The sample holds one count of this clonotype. The CDR3: CASWTSGGAGGTQYF. The DNA for the CDR3 is TGTGCCAGCTGGACTAGCGGGGGGGCCGGCGGCACGCAGTATTTT. The rearrangement joins TRBV27 to TRBJ2-3; 15 positions agree with TRBD2. The J segment lost 9 bases and the V segment lost 8 bases, leaving 9 bases of the junction unmatched. Germline-derived CDR1 and CDR2 are MNHEY and SMNVEV (reference sequence). The length of the CDR3 is 15 residues.

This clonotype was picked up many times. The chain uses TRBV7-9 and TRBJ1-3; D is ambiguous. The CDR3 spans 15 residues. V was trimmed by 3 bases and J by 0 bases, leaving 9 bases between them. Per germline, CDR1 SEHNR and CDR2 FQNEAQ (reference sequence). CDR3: CASSFSQVSGNTIYF. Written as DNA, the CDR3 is TGTGCCAGCAGCTTCTCCCAGGTCTCTGGAAACACCATATATTTT.

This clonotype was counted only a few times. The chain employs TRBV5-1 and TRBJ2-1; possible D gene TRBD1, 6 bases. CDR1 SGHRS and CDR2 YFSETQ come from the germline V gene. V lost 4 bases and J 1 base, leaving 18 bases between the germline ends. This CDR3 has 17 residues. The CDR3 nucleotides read TGCGCCAGCAGCCCACGAGGGACATTTTTGTCCTACAATGAGCAGTTCTTC. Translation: CASSPRGTFLSYNEQFF.

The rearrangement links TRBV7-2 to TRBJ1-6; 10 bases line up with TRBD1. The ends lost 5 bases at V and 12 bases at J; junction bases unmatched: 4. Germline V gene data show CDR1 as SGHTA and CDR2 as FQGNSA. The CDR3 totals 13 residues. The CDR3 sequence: CASSVGTGEPLHF. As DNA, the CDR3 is TGTGCCAGCAGCGTCGGGACAGGGGAACCCCTCCACTTT.

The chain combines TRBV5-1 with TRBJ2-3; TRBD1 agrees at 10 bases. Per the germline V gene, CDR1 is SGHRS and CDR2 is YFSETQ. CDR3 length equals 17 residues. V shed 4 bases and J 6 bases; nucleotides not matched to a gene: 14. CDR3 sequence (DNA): TGCGCCAGCAGCCCTGGGACAGGGGCATTCCTCTCGGATACGCAGTATTTT. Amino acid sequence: CASSPGTGAFLSDTQYF.